One and the same sample provided the 3 T cell receptor beta chains below, sequenced in a study of T cell responses to AZD1222 COVID-19 vaccine. Sequencing used immunoSEQ multiplex PCR; TCRdb keeps in-frame clones, though not all of them. This table has 120,000 or so clones, about 79% appearing once. The material sequenced was peripheral blood, taken 28 days after the second AZD1222 dose. These receptor sequences come from an adult who received the AZD1222 COVID-19 vaccine.

This chain uses TRBV6-2 or TRBV6-3 with TRBJ2-7, with D maybe TRBD1 (6 bases). Deletions cut 4 bases from V and 1 base from J, with 14 bases between. CDR1 is MNHEY, CDR2 SVGEGT, per germline. The CDR3 sequence is 15 residues long. As DNA, the CDR3 is TGTGCCAGCAGTTGGACAGTGGAGAGATCCTACGAGCAGTACTTC. The encoded protein is CASSWTVERSYEQYF.

The gene calls are TRBV11-2 and TRBJ1-3; D is unclear. The CDR3 sequence is 11 residues long. V was cut by 5 bases and J by 8 bases, with 7 bases left in between. Germline loops: CDR1 SGHAT, CDR2 FQNNGV. CDR3 residues: CASSQQHTIYF. The DNA of the CDR3 is TGTGCCAGCAGCCAACAGCACACCATATATTTT.

The gene calls are TRBV11-2 and TRBJ1-5; D ambiguous. Trimming took 2 bases from V and 4 from J, leaving 12 bases between them. Germline values: CDR1 SGHAT, CDR2 FQNNGV. CDR3 length: 15 residues. The CDR3 sequence: CASSLNWQVNQPQHF. As DNA, the CDR3 is TGTGCCAGCAGCTTAAATTGGCAAGTGAATCAGCCCCAGCATTTT. Using reference TRBV11-2 and TRBJ1-5 for the parts outside the CDR3, the full variable domain is EAGVAQSPRYKIIEKRQSVAFWCNPISGHATLYWYQQILGQGPKLLIQFQNNGVVDDSQLPKDRFSAERLKGVDSTLKIQPAKLEDSAVYLCASSLNWQVNQPQHFGDGTRLSIL.